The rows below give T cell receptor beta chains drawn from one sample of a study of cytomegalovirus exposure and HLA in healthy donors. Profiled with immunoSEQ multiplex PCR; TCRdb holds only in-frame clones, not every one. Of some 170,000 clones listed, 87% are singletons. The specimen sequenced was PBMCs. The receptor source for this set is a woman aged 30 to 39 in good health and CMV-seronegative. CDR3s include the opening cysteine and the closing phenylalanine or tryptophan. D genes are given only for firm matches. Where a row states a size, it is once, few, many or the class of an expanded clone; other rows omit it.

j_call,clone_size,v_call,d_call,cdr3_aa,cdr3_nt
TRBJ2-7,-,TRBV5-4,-,CASSTTVEAEQYF,TGTGCCAGCAGCACCACTGTGGAGGCCGAGCAGTACTTC
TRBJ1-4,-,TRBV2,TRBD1,CASSRDRGGEKLFF,TGTGCCAGCTCCCGGGACAGGGGTGGGGAAAAACTGTTTTTT
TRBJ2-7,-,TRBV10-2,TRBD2,CASTVLAGAGEQYF,TGCGCCAGCACAGTCCTAGCGGGGGCGGGCGAGCAGTACTTC
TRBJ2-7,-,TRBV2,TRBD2,CASSETPLAGSYEQYF,TGTGCCAGCAGTGAAACCCCCCTAGCGGGTTCCTACGAGCAGTACTTC
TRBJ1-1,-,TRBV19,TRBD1,CASSLLVGQGLTEAFF,TGTGCCAGTAGTCTCCTTGTGGGACAGGGGTTGACTGAAGCTTTCTTT
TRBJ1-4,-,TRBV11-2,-,CASSLGRWGVTNEKLFF,TGTGCCAGCAGCTTAGGTCGGTGGGGGGTCACTAATGAAAAACTGTTTTTT
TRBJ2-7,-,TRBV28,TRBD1,CATLPTLTGGWEQYF,TGTGCCACCCTCCCGACTCTTACAGGGGGCTGGGAGCAGTACTTC
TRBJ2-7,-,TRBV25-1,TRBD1,CASSDDRASYEQYF,TGTGCCAGCAGTGACGACAGGGCTTCCTACGAGCAGTACTTC
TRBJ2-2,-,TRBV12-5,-,CASDTAPGELFF,TGTGCTAGTGATACTGCCCCCGGGGAGCTGTTTTTT
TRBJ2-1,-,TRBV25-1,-,CASSDYPNNEQFF,TGTGCCAGCAGTGACTACCCGAACAATGAGCAGTTCTTC
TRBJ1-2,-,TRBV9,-,CASSGKGGGALSGYTF,TGTGCCAGCAGCGGGAAGGGAGGGGGGGCTCTTAGTGGCTACACCTTC
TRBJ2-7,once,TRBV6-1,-,CATSDPGVYEQYF,TGTGCCACTTCGGATCCGGGAGTCTACGAGCAGTACTTC
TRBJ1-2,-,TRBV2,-,CASNGGTFNYGYTF,TGTGCCAGCAACGGGGGTACCTTTAACTATGGCTACACCTTC
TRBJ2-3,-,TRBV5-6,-,CASSVSRVPDTQYF,TGTGCCAGCAGCGTGAGCCGGGTCCCAGATACGCAGTATTTT
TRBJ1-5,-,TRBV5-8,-,CASSPEGGNQPQHF,TGTGCCAGCAGCCCCGAGGGGGGCAATCAGCCCCAGCATTTT
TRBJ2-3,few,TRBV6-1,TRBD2,CASLAGTLIDTQYF,TGTGCCAGTTTAGCGGGGACGCTTATAGATACGCAGTATTTT
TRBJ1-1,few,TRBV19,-,CASSTGIPNTEAFF,TGTGCCAGTAGTACCGGGATACCGAACACTGAAGCTTTCTTT
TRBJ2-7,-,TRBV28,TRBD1,CASSLLRGTGGYEQYF,TGTGCCAGCAGTTTATTACGTGGGACAGGGGGCTACGAGCAGTACTTC